This T cell receptor (beta chain) derives from a study of post-analysis software for immune sequencing data. Study summary: In terms of disease course, relapsing-remitting, secondary progressive and progressive-relapsing multiple sclerosis were included. Findings of the study overall: Analysis by F measure revealed that same-batch samples clustered strongly together.

The TCR beta cDNA libraries carried unique molecular identifiers. Input populations of roughly 0.9 to 10 million T cells gave rise to approximately 480,000 cDNA molecules. TCRdb analysed the PCR reads with MiXCR anew, one entry per CDR3 protein. In the table there are some 500,000 distinct CDR3 sequences, less than 45% of which are singletons. This clonotype was counted a few times. Its target is unknown. The receptor was derived from a girl under 18 with multiple sclerosis. Sequencing used blood.

CDR3 in amino acids: CASSLHAKNIQYF. As DNA, the CDR3 is TGTGCCAGCAGTCTCCACGCAAAAAACATTCAGTACTTC. The chain has TRBV28 and TRBJ2-4; D ambiguous. Trimming left V 5 bases short and J 4 bases short, with 9 bases between. Germline V lookup: CDR1 MDHEN, CDR2 SYDVKM. The CDR3 runs 13 residues.